This T cell receptor (beta chain) was recorded in a study of cytomegalovirus exposure and HLA in healthy donors. This CDR3 is built from 17 residues. Looked up from germline, CDR1 is MDHEN and CDR2 is SYDVKM. The V end was cut by 0 bases, the J end by 1 base, with 13 bases between. Vbeta (60) and Jbeta (13) primers were used in the PCR. The data were produced by immunoSEQ multiplex PCR, yet TCRdb's version contains in-frame clones alone and is incomplete. Among about 200,000 clones listed, around 80% were seen once. There are a few counts of this clone. This rearrangement joins TRBV28 to TRBJ1-5; D not certain. Material: PBMCs. The receptor was derived from a man younger than 45 in good health and CMV-seronegative. CDR3 nucleotide sequence: TGTGCCAGCAGTTTATGGGCCTCGGGGAAGAGCAATCAGCCCCAGCATTTT. Protein sequence: CASSLWASGKSNQPQHF.